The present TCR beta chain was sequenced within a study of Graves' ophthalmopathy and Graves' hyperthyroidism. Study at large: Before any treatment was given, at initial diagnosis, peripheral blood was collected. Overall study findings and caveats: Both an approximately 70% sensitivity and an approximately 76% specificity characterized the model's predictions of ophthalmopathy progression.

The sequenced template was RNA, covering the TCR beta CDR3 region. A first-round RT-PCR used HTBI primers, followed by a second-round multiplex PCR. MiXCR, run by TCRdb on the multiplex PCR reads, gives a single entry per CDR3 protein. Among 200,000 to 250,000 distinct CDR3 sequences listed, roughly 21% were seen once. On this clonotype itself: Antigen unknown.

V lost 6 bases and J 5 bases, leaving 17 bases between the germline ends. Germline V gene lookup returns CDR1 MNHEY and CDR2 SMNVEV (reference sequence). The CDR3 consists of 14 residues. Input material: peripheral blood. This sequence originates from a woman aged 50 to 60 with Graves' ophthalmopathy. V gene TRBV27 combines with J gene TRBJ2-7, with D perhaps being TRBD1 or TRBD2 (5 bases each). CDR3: CASSRTGTADEQYF. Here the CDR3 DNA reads TGTGCCAGCAGCCGGACCGGGACGGCCGACGAGCAGTACTTC.